This TCR beta chain was recovered during a study of monozygotic twins with inflammatory bowel disease. Comment on this clonotype: No antigen is known for it.

Study-wide results and limits: Concordant and discordant twins showed no difference in repertoire similarity, possibly from limited power. The data gave no support to a single strong IBD-associated signal or clonotype.

Germline values: CDR1 MNHEY, CDR2 SVGEGT. The CDR3 spans 15 residues. Investigators made cDNA in eight separate reactions per sample. For each CDR3 protein, TCRdb gives one entry from its re-call of the 5' RACE reads, without DNA. The sample data list fewer than 400,000 distinct CDR3 sequences. Blood, roughly 2.5 ml, was drawn per donor. The sequenced material came from blood. The chain has TRBV6-2 or TRBV6-3 and TRBJ2-2; as DNA is missing, the TRBD1 call by TCRdb cannot be tested. The TCR originated in a human donor with ulcerative colitis or Crohn's disease, or a healthy co-twin of an affected twin (not recorded which). The CDR3 sequence is CASRTRARNTGELFF.